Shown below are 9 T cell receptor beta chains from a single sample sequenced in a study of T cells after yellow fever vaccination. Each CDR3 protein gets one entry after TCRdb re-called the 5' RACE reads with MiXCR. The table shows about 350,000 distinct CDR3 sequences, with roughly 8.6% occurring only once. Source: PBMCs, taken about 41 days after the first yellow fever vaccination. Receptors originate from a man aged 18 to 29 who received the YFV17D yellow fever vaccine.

The CDR3 DNA reads as TGTGCCAGCACGCTGTCGCCCTACAATGAGCAGTTCTTC. This translates into CASTLSPYNEQFF. J is TRBJ2-1 and V is TRBV6-2 or TRBV6-3, with D unclear. The CDR3 runs to 13 residues. Germline values: CDR1 MNHEY, CDR2 SVGEGT. The germline V and J ends were trimmed by 7 bases and 2 bases, with 9 bases remaining between them.

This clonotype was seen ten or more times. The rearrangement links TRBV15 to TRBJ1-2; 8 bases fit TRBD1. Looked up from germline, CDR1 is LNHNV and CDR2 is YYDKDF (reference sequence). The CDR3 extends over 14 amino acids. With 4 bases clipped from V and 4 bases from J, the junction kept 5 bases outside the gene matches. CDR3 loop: CATSKRGQVYGYTF. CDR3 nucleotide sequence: TGTGCCACCAGCAAAAGGGGACAGGTCTATGGCTACACCTTC.

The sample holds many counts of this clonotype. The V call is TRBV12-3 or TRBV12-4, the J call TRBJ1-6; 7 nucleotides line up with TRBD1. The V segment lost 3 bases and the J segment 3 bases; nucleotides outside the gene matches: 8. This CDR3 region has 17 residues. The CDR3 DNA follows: TGTGCCAGCAGTTTGAGGCAGGGGGTCGGCTATAATTCACCCCTCCACTTT. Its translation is CASSLRQGVGYNSPLHF.

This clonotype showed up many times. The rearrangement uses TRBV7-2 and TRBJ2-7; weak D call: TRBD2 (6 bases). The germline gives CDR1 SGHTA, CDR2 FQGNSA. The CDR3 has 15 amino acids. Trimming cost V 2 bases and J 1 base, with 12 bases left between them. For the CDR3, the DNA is TGTGCCAGCAGCTTACAGGGAGGTCTATCCTACGAGCAGTACGTC. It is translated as CASSLQGGLSYEQYV.

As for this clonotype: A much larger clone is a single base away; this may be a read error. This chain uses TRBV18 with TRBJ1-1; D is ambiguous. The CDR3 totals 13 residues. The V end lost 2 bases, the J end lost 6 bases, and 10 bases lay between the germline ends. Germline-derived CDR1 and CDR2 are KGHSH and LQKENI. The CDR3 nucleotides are TGTGCCAGCTCACCAGACGGGGTAGCTGAAGCTTTCTTT. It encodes CASSPDGVAEAFF. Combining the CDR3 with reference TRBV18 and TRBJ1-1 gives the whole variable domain NAGVMQNPRHLVRRRGQEARLRCSPMKGHSHVYWYRQLPEEGLKFMVYLQKENIIDESGMPKERFSAEFPKEGPSILRIQQVVRGDSAAYFCASSPDGVAEAFFGQGTRLTVV.

The CDR3 bases are TGTGCCAGTAGTACGGGGGGGGCGCGCAACTACGAGCAGTACTTC. It specifies CASSTGGARNYEQYF. The chain recombines TRBV19 with TRBJ2-7; 8 nucleotides align to TRBD2. From germline, CDR1 is LNHDA and CDR2 SQIVND (reference sequence). V lost 4 bases and J lost 3; bases outside the gene matches: 8. This CDR3 comprises 15 residues.

The CDR3 is CASSRILDTGELFF. CDR3 DNA: TGTGCCAGCAGCCGAATCCTGGACACCGGGGAGCTGTTTTTT. The chain has TRBV7-9 and TRBJ2-2; no clear D gene. Trimming cost V 5 bases and J 3 bases, with 10 bases left between them. Germline CDR1 is SEHNR and CDR2 is FQNEAQ (reference sequence). The CDR3 runs 14 residues.

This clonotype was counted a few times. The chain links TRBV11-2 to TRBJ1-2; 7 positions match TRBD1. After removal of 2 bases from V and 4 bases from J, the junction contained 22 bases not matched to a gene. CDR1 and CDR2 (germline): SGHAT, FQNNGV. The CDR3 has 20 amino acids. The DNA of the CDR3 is TGTGCCAGCAGCTTAATCACCCCCAAGGCAGGGGGGCCGAGGGTCTATGGCTACACCTTC. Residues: CASSLITPKAGGPRVYGYTF.

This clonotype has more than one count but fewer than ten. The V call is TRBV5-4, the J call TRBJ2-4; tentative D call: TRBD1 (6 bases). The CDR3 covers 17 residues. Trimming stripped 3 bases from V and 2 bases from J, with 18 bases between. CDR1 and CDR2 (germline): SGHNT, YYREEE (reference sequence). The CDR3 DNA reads TGTGCCAGCAGCTCCGGACAGTTCGACCTAACCAAAAACATTCAGTACTTC. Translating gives CASSSGQFDLTKNIQYF.